These T cell receptor beta chains were read from a single sample in a study of TIL therapy for anti-PD-1-resistant metastatic lung cancer. Clones were read by immunoSEQ multiplex PCR, and TCRdb kept only the in-frame ones, dropping some. There are some 14,000 clones in the sample; about 70% occur only once, and roughly 8.6% lies in the top ten. Sequences were derived from tumor tissue, sampled at baseline. The source of these receptors is a woman between 25 and 85 years old with non-small cell lung cancer. CDR3s include the opening cysteine and the closing phenylalanine or tryptophan. Each record gives: V gene, D gene, clone size, J gene, CDR3 DNA, CDR3 protein. D genes are given only for firm matches. Size is omitted from some rows. Given values are once, few, many or a class for expanded clones.

>TRBV5-1|-|once|TRBJ1-3
TGCGCCAGCAGCTTGGAGGGCGGCTCTGGAAACACCATATATTTT
CASSLEGGSGNTIYF
>TRBV7-3|TRBD1|-|TRBJ2-1
TGTGCCAGCAGCTTAATATCGGCAGGGGGCGAGCAAAGTGAGCAGTTCTTC
CASSLISAGGEQSEQFF
>TRBV5-4|-|-|TRBJ1-6
TGTGCCAGCAGCCCGGGGGGGGCGGATAATTCACCCCTCCACTTT
CASSPGGADNSPLHF
>TRBV5-6|-|-|TRBJ2-3
TGTGCCAGTTTGCCCAGCCTGAGCACAGATACGCAGTATTTT
CASLPSLSTDTQYF
>TRBV5-1|TRBD1|-|TRBJ1-1
TGCGCCAGCAGCGAGGGGACAGCAGAAGCTTTCTTT
CASSEGTAEAFF
>TRBV14|-|few|TRBJ1-1
TGTGCCAGCAGCCCTCGACGGAGAGGGGACACTGAAGCTTTCTTT
CASSPRRRGDTEAFF
>TRBV19|TRBD2|-|TRBJ2-2
TGTGCCAGTGGCAGCGGGGGGGAAACCGGGGAGCTGTTTTTT
CASGSGGETGELFF
>TRBV6-6|-|once|TRBJ1-2
TGTGCCAGCAGTTACTTAGCTAGCTATGGCTACACCTTC
CASSYLASYGYTF
>TRBV27|TRBD1|few|TRBJ1-2
TGTGCCAGCAGGAGAGGACAGGGGAGTCGGTATGGCTACACCTTC
CASRRGQGSRYGYTF
>TRBV5-5|TRBD1|medium-sized|TRBJ1-1
TGTGCCAGCAGCTACCGGGACAGGGGATACACTGAAGCTTTCTTT
CASSYRDRGYTEAFF
>TRBV5-6|-|-|TRBJ1-6
TGTGCCAGCAGCCTCGATACGAATTCACCCCTCCACTTT
CASSLDTNSPLHF
>TRBV7-9|-|-|TRBJ2-4
TGTGCCAGCAGCTTTTCGGGGTACGGCAAAAACATTCAGTACTTC
CASSFSGYGKNIQYF
>TRBV19|TRBD2|-|TRBJ2-1
TGTGCCAGTCGGGCTAGCGGGATATGGAATGAGCAGTTCTTC
CASRASGIWNEQFF
>TRBV6-1|-|-|TRBJ1-5
TGTGCCAGCAGTGAGTCTGGGCCTAATCAGCCCCAGCATTTT
CASSESGPNQPQHF
>TRBV5-1|-|-|TRBJ1-1
TGCGCCAGCAGCTTAAGTCAGGGGAGCACTGAAGCTTTCTTT
CASSLSQGSTEAFF
>TRBV29-1|-|-|TRBJ2-3
TGCAGCGTTGACACAGATACGCAGTATTTT
CSVDTDTQYF
>TRBV6-5|-|-|TRBJ2-3
TGTGCCAGCAGTTACGGGACATATTCATCTACGCAGTATTTT
CASSYGTYSSTQYF
>TRBV28|-|-|TRBJ2-7
TGTGCCAGCAGTCAAATCAAGGGTTCCTACGAGCAGTACTTC
CASSQIKGSYEQYF
>TRBV6-1|TRBD2|-|TRBJ2-7
TGTGCCAGCAGTGAAGATGGGACTAGCGGGAGTTATACCTACGAGCAGTACTTC
CASSEDGTSGSYTYEQYF
>TRBV10-1|TRBD2|-|TRBJ2-5
TGCGCCAGCAGTGAGAATATGGGGACTAGACTACGACATCAGTACTTC
CASSENMGTRLRHQYF
>TRBV6-1|-|few|TRBJ2-2
TGTGCCAGCAGTGTTCAGAGTTATCGGGAGATAAACGGGGAGCTGTTTTTT
CASSVQSYREINGELFF
>TRBV5-1|-|-|TRBJ1-4
TGCGCCAGCAGCTTTGGAGGGAATGAAAAACTGTTTTTT
CASSFGGNEKLFF